This is a list of T cell receptor beta chains from one sample in a study of blood T cell repertoires in COVID-19. The repertoire was sequenced with immunoSEQ multiplex PCR; TCRdb's copy has only in-frame clones and lacks some. The sample yields about 96,000 clones, roughly 89% seen once. The sequenced material came from peripheral blood. The receptor source for this set is a human donor with COVID-19, enrolled during active disease. The donor label of this sample is uncertain. Each CDR3 is given with its conserved first and last residue. D genes are given only for firm matches. The size field is filled for only some rows; it gives once, few, many or a size class.

v_gene	abundance	d_gene	j_gene	CDR3nt	CDR3aa
TRBV10-3	NA	NA	TRBJ1-5	TGTGCCATCAGTGAGACGCTCCAGGGGCCCTCGGGCCAGCCCCAGCATTTT	CAISETLQGPSGQPQHF
TRBV7-3	NA	TRBD2	TRBJ2-3	TGTGCCAGCGGTAGGCGGGGGGGCACAGATACGCAGTATTTT	CASGRRGGTDTQYF
TRBV28	NA	NA	TRBJ2-7	TGTGCCAGCAGCTCCGAGCAGTACTTC	CASSSEQYF
TRBV11-1	NA	NA	TRBJ2-1	TGTGCCAGCAGCTTACTCCGGAGGAACAATGAGCAGTTCTTC	CASSLLRRNNEQFF
TRBV12-3/TRBV12-4	NA	NA	TRBJ1-2	TGTGCCAGCAGTCCAGAGGTCTACTATGGCTACACCTTC	CASSPEVYYGYTF
TRBV24-1	once	NA	TRBJ1-3	TGTGCCACCTCGCCCCGGCAGGGCTATTATGGAAACACCATATATTTT	CATSPRQGYYGNTIYF
TRBV9	NA	NA	TRBJ2-2	TGTGCCAGCAGCGTAGTGGGCAGGGCGAACACCGGGGAGCTGTTTTTT	CASSVVGRANTGELFF
TRBV24-1	NA	NA	TRBJ1-5	TGTGCCACCAGTGATCAAGGACAGAATCAGCCCCAGCATTTT	CATSDQGQNQPQHF
TRBV5-1	NA	NA	TRBJ2-2	TGCGCCAGCAGCTTGGGTCCCGCGGGCACCGGGGAGCTGTTTTTT	CASSLGPAGTGELFF
TRBV7-9	NA	NA	TRBJ1-5	TGTGCCAGCAGCTTAGGTAGAGGAGGTCAGCCCCAGCATTTT	CASSLGRGGQPQHF
TRBV11-2	NA	TRBD1	TRBJ2-2	TGTGCCAGCAGCCCTAGAGCTGGACAGGGGTCCGGGGAGCTGTTTTTT	CASSPRAGQGSGELFF
TRBV3-1/TRBV3-2	NA	TRBD2	TRBJ2-3	TGTGCCAGCAGCCAAGATTCAGCGGGGGGTACCACAGATACGCAGTATTTT	CASSQDSAGGTTDTQYF
TRBV11-2	NA	NA	TRBJ1-2	TGTGCCAGCAGCTCCGGACTTAACTATGGCTACACCTTC	CASSSGLNYGYTF
TRBV6-5	NA	NA	TRBJ1-1	TGTGCCAGCAAAGACTTCGGAGGACTGAACACTGAAGCTTTCTTT	CASKDFGGLNTEAFF
TRBV7-2	NA	TRBD1	TRBJ1-6	TGTGCCAGCAGCTTGGACAGGGGAAATTCACCCCTCCACTTT	CASSLDRGNSPLHF
TRBV2	few	NA	TRBJ2-7	TGTGCCAGCAGAGTTATACAGTACGAGCAGTACTTC	CASRVIQYEQYF
TRBV24-1	NA	NA	TRBJ1-2	TGTGCCACCAGTGATGAGGACCAGAAGGGGTACTATGGCTACACCTTC	CATSDEDQKGYYGYTF
TRBV25-1	NA	TRBD1	TRBJ2-7	TGTGCCAGCAGCCCGGACAGGGTAAGCTCCTACGAGCAGTACTTC	CASSPDRVSSYEQYF
TRBV19	NA	NA	TRBJ2-1	TGTGCCAGTAGTCCGACGGGGGAGGTGCAGTTCTTC	CASSPTGEVQFF
TRBV4-1	NA	TRBD1	TRBJ2-7	TGCGCCAGCAGCCAAGCTCTTTGGGGGACAGGTTCGCACGAGCAGTACTTC	CASSQALWGTGSHEQYF
TRBV30	NA	NA	TRBJ1-5	TGTGCCTGGAGCCACAGGGTGAGCCAGCCCCAGCATTTT	CAWSHRVSQPQHF
TRBV12-5	NA	TRBD1	TRBJ2-5	TGTGCTAGTGGCACGACAGGGGGCTATGAGACCCAGTACTTC	CASGTTGGYETQYF
TRBV28	NA	NA	TRBJ1-2	TGTGCCAGCAGTTTATTACCAGGGGTGCCCGGCTACACCTTC	CASSLLPGVPGYTF
TRBV7-9	NA	TRBD1	TRBJ1-5	TGTGCCAGCAGCTCCGCCGGGACAGGGGCTCAGCCCCAGCATTTT	CASSSAGTGAQPQHF
TRBV4-2	NA	NA	TRBJ2-1	TGTGCCAGCAGCCAAGAGGCAGGGAGGCCCTACAATGAGCAGTTCTTC	CASSQEAGRPYNEQFF
TRBV28	NA	NA	TRBJ2-3	TGTGCCAGCAGTTTAAGAGTAGGTCAGGGTGACACAGATACGCAGTATTTT	CASSLRVGQGDTDTQYF
TRBV18	NA	TRBD2	TRBJ2-7	TGTGCCAGCTCACCAGCGGGGGGCGGGTACGAGCAGTACTTC	CASSPAGGGYEQYF
TRBV24-1	NA	NA	TRBJ2-2	TGTGCCACCAGTGGCCAGGGCCACACCGGGGAGCTGTTTTTT	CATSGQGHTGELFF
TRBV18	NA	TRBD1	TRBJ1-1	TGTGCCAGCTCTCTAAGGGCAACAGGGGGCACGAACACTGAAGCTTTCTTT	CASSLRATGGTNTEAFF
TRBV6-5	NA	NA	TRBJ2-5	TGTGCCAGCAGCGGCGGGGCGTTCCAAGAGACCCAGTACTTC	CASSGGAFQETQYF
TRBV9	NA	TRBD1	TRBJ1-2	TGTGCCAGCAGCGTAACCGGACAGGGCTTTTTCGGCTACACCTTC	CASSVTGQGFFGYTF
TRBV27	NA	TRBD1	TRBJ1-6	TGTGCCAGCAGTCTGACAGGGGGCCACTCCTATAATTCACCCCTCCACTTT	CASSLTGGHSYNSPLHF
TRBV19	NA	NA	TRBJ1-2	TGTGCCAGTAGTAGGGGGGGAGACCCACGTTATGGCTACACCTTC	CASSRGGDPRYGYTF
TRBV10-3	NA	TRBD1	TRBJ1-1	TGTGCCATCAGCAAATGGCGGGACAGAATCATGAACACTGAAGCTTTCTTT	CAISKWRDRIMNTEAFF
TRBV19	NA	TRBD1	TRBJ1-5	TGTGCCAGTACCTACAGGGGCGGAGTTGAGCCCCAGCATTTT	CASTYRGGVEPQHF
TRBV5-4	NA	NA	TRBJ2-1	TGTGCCAGCAGCTCCCCAGGGTTTTCGTTAGATGAGCAGTTCTTC	CASSSPGFSLDEQFF
TRBV12-3/TRBV12-4	NA	NA	TRBJ1-3	TGTGCCAGCAGCCTACAGGGATTAAACCCCATATATTTT	CASSLQGLNPIYF